The entry that follows covers one T cell receptor beta chain sequence. The antigen is not known. This PCR relied on a set of 60 Vbeta primers and 13 Jbeta primers. Profiling relied on immunoSEQ multiplex PCR, and the TCRdb table lists in-frame clones only, not all of them. The sample lists about 190,000 clones, roughly four fifths occurring once. This sample stems from a study of cytomegalovirus exposure and HLA in healthy donors. General observations from the study: TCR beta V- and J-gene trimming, according to a later analysis, was linked to a missense DCLRE1C variant.

The CDR3 length is 16 residues. The junction had 5 bases not matched to a gene; V was cut back by 0 bases and J by 2 bases. From germline, CDR1 is SGHRS and CDR2 YFSETQ. This receptor was obtained from a woman aged 25-40 years in good health and CMV-seropositive. Input material: PBMCs. The gene calls are TRBV5-1 and TRBJ2-1; 7 bases are a match to TRBD1. DNA of the CDR3: TGCGCCAGCAGCTTGGATCCTCAGGGGGCCTACAATGAGCAGTTCTTC. Translation gives CASSLDPQGAYNEQFF.